These T cell receptor beta chains were read from a single sample in a study of blood T cell repertoires in COVID-19. Here immunoSEQ multiplex PCR was the method, and the copy in TCRdb shows in-frame clones only, minus some. The sample lists over 150,000 clones, just under 85% occurring once. The sequenced sample consisted of peripheral blood. These receptors all stem from a woman older than 75 with COVID-19, enrolled during active disease. Each CDR3 is given with its conserved first and last residue. The D gene is left open where the match is weak. Only some rows state a clone size, as once, few, many or a class for expanded clones.

size | J | D | V | CDR3 | DNA
once | TRBJ1-6 | TRBD1 | TRBV6-5 | CASRDVQGAPLHF | TGTGCCAGCAGAGACGTACAGGGGGCACCCCTCCACTTT
. | TRBJ2-7 | . | TRBV5-1 | CASSLPPPGSYEQYF | TGCGCCAGCAGCTTGCCACCCCCGGGGTCTTACGAGCAGTACTTC
once | TRBJ1-2 | . | TRBV13 | CASSFNPAGGNAPGYTF | TGTGCCAGCAGCTTCAACCCCGCGGGCGGAAATGCCCCTGGCTACACCTTC
few | TRBJ1-2 | TRBD1 | TRBV3-1/TRBV3-2 | CASSQGDRGPYGYTF | TGTGCCAGCAGCCAAGGGGACAGGGGACCCTATGGCTACACCTTC
. | TRBJ2-7 | . | TRBV5-1 | CASSLQGVDEQYF | TGCGCCAGCAGCTTACAGGGTGTCGACGAGCAGTACTTC
. | TRBJ1-1 | . | TRBV5-1 | CASSPGVPQLEAFF | TGCGCCAGCAGTCCGGGGGTTCCCCAGCTTGAAGCTTTCTTT
few | TRBJ1-2 | TRBD1 | TRBV29-1 | CSALGTGGRKGYGYTF | TGCAGCGCCCTCGGGACAGGGGGCCGTAAGGGCTATGGCTACACCTTC
few | TRBJ1-1 | TRBD1 | TRBV5-1 | CASSLTQGSNTEAFF | TGCGCCAGCAGCTTGACACAGGGGAGTAACACTGAAGCTTTCTTT
. | TRBJ2-3 | TRBD2 | TRBV27 | CASSSRLAGDTQYF | TGTGCCAGCAGTTCCCGGCTAGCGGGGGATACGCAGTATTTT
. | TRBJ2-5 | TRBD2 | TRBV6-2/TRBV6-3 | CASSYVSGGFQETQYF | TGTGCCAGCAGTTACGTTAGCGGGGGGTTTCAAGAGACCCAGTACTTC
. | TRBJ1-1 | . | TRBV2 | CASSVGGMNTEAFF | TGTGCCAGCAGTGTAGGAGGCATGAACACTGAAGCTTTCTTT
. | TRBJ1-5 | . | TRBV7-2 | CASSSGQNSNQPQHF | TGTGCCAGCAGCTCGGGACAAAATAGCAATCAGCCCCAGCATTTT
. | TRBJ2-2 | TRBD2 | TRBV9 | CASSVGAGDNTGELFF | TGTGCCAGCAGCGTAGGAGCGGGGGACAACACCGGGGAGCTGTTTTTT
. | TRBJ1-2 | . | TRBV21-1 | CASSKVGRTGGLWHGYTF | TGTGCCAGCAGCAAAGTGGGACGGACAGGGGGCCTTTGGCATGGCTACACCTTC
. | TRBJ2-7 | . | TRBV6-5 | CASSNMMEQYF | TGTGCCAGCAGTAACATGATGGAGCAGTACTTC
. | TRBJ1-4 | . | TRBV12-3/TRBV12-4 | CASSLARSRLFF | TGTGCCAGCAGTTTAGCGCGGTCTAGGCTGTTTTTT
. | TRBJ1-1 | . | TRBV19 | CATRPGQMNTEAFF | TGTGCCACCCGACCGGGACAAATGAACACTGAAGCTTTCTTT
. | TRBJ2-7 | . | TRBV13 | CASSLAQGYEQYF | TGTGCCAGCAGCTTAGCACAGGGCTACGAGCAGTACTTC
. | TRBJ2-7 | TRBD2 | TRBV29-1 | CSVSATSGRPYEQYF | TGCAGCGTGTCCGCGACTAGCGGGAGACCCTACGAGCAGTACTTC
once | TRBJ1-2 | . | TRBV18 | CASSPQGYNYGYTF | TGTGCCAGCTCACCACAGGGGTATAACTATGGCTACACCTTC
. | TRBJ1-2 | . | TRBV25-1 | CASSDTVAGYTF | TGTGCCAGCAGTGATACAGTCGCCGGCTACACCTTC
. | TRBJ2-1 | . | TRBV3-1/TRBV3-2 | CASSQDRYNEQFF | TGTGCCAGCAGCCAAGACAGGTACAATGAGCAGTTCTTC
. | TRBJ2-1 | TRBD1 | TRBV5-6 | CASSLSPTGTYNEQFF | TGTGCCAGCAGCTTGTCCCCGACAGGGACCTACAATGAGCAGTTCTTC
few | TRBJ1-2 | TRBD1 | TRBV5-1 | CASSPPTGRNYGYTF | TGCGCCAGCAGCCCTCCGACAGGGAGGAACTATGGCTACACCTTC
. | TRBJ1-6 | . | TRBV9 | CASSVAKRSSYNSPLHF | TGTGCCAGCAGCGTAGCTAAACGGAGCTCCTATAATTCACCCCTCCACTTT
. | TRBJ2-3 | TRBD2 | TRBV28 | CASSSGGKDTQYF | TGTGCCAGCAGTTCCGGGGGGAAAGATACGCAGTATTTT
once | TRBJ2-6 | . | TRBV4-1 | CASSQDRRGRGFGPGANVLTF | TGCGCCAGCAGCCAAGACCGCCGCGGCAGGGGCTTCGGTCCTGGGGCCAACGTCCTGACTTTC
. | TRBJ2-2 | . | TRBV7-7 | CASSLEMWGQGTGELFF | TGTGCTAGCAGCTTAGAGATGTGGGGGCAGGGCACCGGGGAGCTGTTTTTT
. | TRBJ2-3 | . | TRBV4-1 | CASSQEAVTDTQYF | TGCGCCAGCAGCCAAGAGGCAGTCACAGATACGCAGTATTTT